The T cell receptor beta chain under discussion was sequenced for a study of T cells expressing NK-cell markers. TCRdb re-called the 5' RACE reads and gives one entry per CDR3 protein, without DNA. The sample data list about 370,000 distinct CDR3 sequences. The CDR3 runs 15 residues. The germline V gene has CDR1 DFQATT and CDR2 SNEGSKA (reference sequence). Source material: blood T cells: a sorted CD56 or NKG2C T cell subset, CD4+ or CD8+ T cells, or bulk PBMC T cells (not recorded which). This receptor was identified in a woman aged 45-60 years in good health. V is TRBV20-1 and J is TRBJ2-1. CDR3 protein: CSARDEDDSYNEQFF.